Listed below are T cell receptor beta chains from one sample, sequenced in a study of blood T cell repertoires in COVID-19. The assay was immunoSEQ multiplex PCR, and TCRdb's table has in-frame clones only and misses some. Among under 300,000 clones listed, about 89% were seen once. The material sequenced was peripheral blood. Every receptor here comes from a woman aged 40 to 50 who had recovered from COVID-19. The CDR3 runs from the conserved cysteine through the conserved F or W. The D gene is left open where the match is weak. Some rows have no size entry. The others give once, few or many, or a class for an expanded clone.

TRBJ2-1	TRBV7-7	15	once	TRBD2	TGTGCCAGCAGCGCCGGGACTAGTGGGTACAATGAGCAGTTCTTC	CASSAGTSGYNEQFF
TRBJ2-5	TRBV7-3	16	NA	TRBD2	TGTGCCAGCAGCTTAACCGGACTAGCGGGAGTCGAGACCCAGTACTTC	CASSLTGLAGVETQYF
TRBJ1-1	TRBV19	16	NA	NA	TGTGCCAGTAGTACGCTAACACAGGGAGTGAACACTGAAGCTTTCTTT	CASSTLTQGVNTEAFF
TRBJ2-7	TRBV10-3	17	NA	TRBD2	TGTGCCATCAGTGAGGTTACTAGCGCAACTATCTCCTACGAGCAGTACTTC	CAISEVTSATISYEQYF
TRBJ2-3	TRBV28	15	NA	TRBD2	TGTGCCAGCACCCAGCATGGGACTAGCGGAGATACGCAGTATTTT	CASTQHGTSGDTQYF
TRBJ2-2	TRBV27	17	NA	NA	TGTGCCAGCACCCTTAAATGGGGACATTCGAACACCGGGGAGCTGTTTTTT	CASTLKWGHSNTGELFF
TRBJ2-7	TRBV19	14	NA	NA	TGTGCCAGTAGTGCCGCCGGGACACAACACGAGCAGTACTTC	CASSAAGTQHEQYF
TRBJ2-7	TRBV7-2	12	NA	NA	TGTGCCAGCAGCTTACAAAACTACGAGCAGTACTTC	CASSLQNYEQYF
TRBJ2-1	TRBV27	14	NA	TRBD2	TGTGCCAGCTTCGGACTAGCGGGACTCAATGAGCAGTTCTTC	CASFGLAGLNEQFF
TRBJ2-1	TRBV5-1	15	NA	TRBD1	TGCGCCAGCAGCTTGGGACAGGGCGTAAGCAATGAGCAGTTCTTC	CASSLGQGVSNEQFF
TRBJ2-3	TRBV11-3	14	NA	NA	TGTGCCAGCAGCCTTGGGACTAGCACAGATACGCAGTATTTT	CASSLGTSTDTQYF
TRBJ1-5	TRBV10-3	15	NA	NA	TGTGCCATCAGTGATGATAGAAATAGCAATCAGCCCCAGCATTTT	CAISDDRNSNQPQHF
TRBJ1-1	TRBV30	15	NA	NA	TGTGCCTGGAGCGCCGGGGGGGGTGGGAACACTGAAGCTTTCTTT	CAWSAGGGGNTEAFF
TRBJ1-4	TRBV11-2	16	NA	TRBD1	TGTGCCAGCAGCTTAGGCGGGGACAGGGTGGCAGAAAAACTGTTTTTT	CASSLGGDRVAEKLFF
TRBJ1-1	TRBV6-5	14	NA	NA	TGTGCCAGCAGTTACTCGACGGAGTACACTGAAGCTTTCTTT	CASSYSTEYTEAFF
TRBJ2-5	TRBV7-9	17	NA	TRBD1	TGTGCCAGCAGCTTAGCGCTGGGACAGGGGATCCAAGAGACCCAGTACTTC	CASSLALGQGIQETQYF
TRBJ2-7	TRBV14	17	NA	TRBD2	TGTGCCAGCAGCCCGTCTTTGCTAGCGGAGGAATTCTACGAGCAGTACTTC	CASSPSLLAEEFYEQYF
TRBJ2-5	TRBV29-1	14	NA	TRBD1	TGCAGCGTTGAAGAGGGACAGGGTTTAAAGACCCAGTACTTC	CSVEEGQGLKTQYF
TRBJ2-7	TRBV15	18	NA	TRBD2	TGTGCCACCAGCAGAGATACTTGGTTGGCTAGCGGGAGCTACGAGCAGTACTTC	CATSRDTWLASGSYEQYF
TRBJ1-1	TRBV27	14	NA	TRBD1	TGTGCCAGCAGTTCGGGACAGCTCAACACTGAAGCTTTCTTT	CASSSGQLNTEAFF
TRBJ2-2	TRBV6-5	16	NA	TRBD2	TGTGCCAGCAGTTACCGTAGCGGGAGGCGGACCGGGGAGCTGTTTTTT	CASSYRSGRRTGELFF
TRBJ2-3	TRBV7-9	13	NA	TRBD2	TGTGCCGTGTATGCGGGAGGTGGAGATACGCAGTATTTT	CAVYAGGGDTQYF
TRBJ2-4	TRBV15	15	NA	TRBD1	TGTGCCACCAGCAGAAAAGACAGGGTAGTGAACATTCAGTACTTC	CATSRKDRVVNIQYF
TRBJ2-7	TRBV11-1	14	NA	NA	TGTGCCAGCAGCACCAGAGAGACTGATTACGAGCAGTACTTC	CASSTRETDYEQYF
TRBJ2-5	TRBV6-1	16	NA	NA	TGTGCCAGCAGTGAATTGGGTAGGGGTTCGCTAGAGACCCAGTACTTC	CASSELGRGSLETQYF
TRBJ1-4	TRBV5-1	15	NA	TRBD1	TGCGCCAGCAGCTTTTGGGGGACAGGGGAGGAAAAACTGTTTTTT	CASSFWGTGEEKLFF
TRBJ2-2	TRBV4-1	14	NA	NA	TGCGCCAGCAGCCAAGAGGCGGCCCGGAGGGAGCTGTTTTTT	CASSQEAARRELFF
TRBJ2-5	TRBV6-1	14	NA	NA	TGTGCCAGCAGCCGGGATGTGGGCCAAGAGACCCAGTACTTC	CASSRDVGQETQYF
TRBJ2-5	TRBV24-1	16	once	NA	TGTGCCACCAGTGCCGGGGGAGGCGGTACCCAAGAGACCCAGTACTTC	CATSAGGGGTQETQYF
TRBJ2-3	TRBV9	16	NA	NA	TGTGCCAGCAGCGTAGAGGAGGGGACCCGCACAGATACGCAGTATTTT	CASSVEEGTRTDTQYF
TRBJ1-1	TRBV9	14	NA	NA	TGTGCCAGCAGCGGGCTCGGGGGGGCCACTGAAGCTTTCTTT	CASSGLGGATEAFF
TRBJ2-7	TRBV10-3	12	NA	NA	TGTGCCATCAGTACTAGAAACTACGAGCAGTACTTC	CAISTRNYEQYF
TRBJ2-1	TRBV9	16	NA	TRBD1	TGTGCCAGCAGCGCGCAGGGGGTAGAATTCTACAATGAGCAGTTCTTC	CASSAQGVEFYNEQFF
TRBJ2-7	TRBV27	14	NA	NA	TGTGCCAGCAGTTCCCTCTGGGACAACTACGAGCAGTACTTC	CASSSLWDNYEQYF
TRBJ1-6	TRBV6-5	13	NA	NA	TGTGCCAGCACCCCGGGGTATGGTTCACCCCTCCACTTT	CASTPGYGSPLHF
TRBJ2-7	TRBV5-4	15	NA	TRBD2	TGTGCCAGCAGCGGAGGGACTAGCGAAACCTACGAGCAGTACTTC	CASSGGTSETYEQYF
TRBJ2-7	TRBV7-9	15	NA	TRBD2	TGTGCCAGCAGCAGGGGACTAGCGATTTCCTACGAGCAGTACTTC	CASSRGLAISYEQYF
TRBJ1-5	TRBV6-6	15	NA	NA	TGTGCCAGCACACGAACAGAGTCAGGGTGGCAGCCCCAGCATTTT	CASTRTESGWQPQHF
TRBJ2-4	TRBV6-5	14	once	NA	TGTGCCAGCAGACAGGACCTAGCCAAAAACATTCAGTACTTC	CASRQDLAKNIQYF
TRBJ2-7	TRBV4-1	18	NA	NA	TGCGCCAGCAGCCAAGGGCGACCGGCGGGACGGACCTCCTACGAGCAGTACTTC	CASSQGRPAGRTSYEQYF
TRBJ2-2	TRBV7-3	17	NA	TRBD1	TGTGCCAGCAGCTTAAACCGTGGGACAGGGGACACCGGGGAGCTGTTTTTT	CASSLNRGTGDTGELFF
TRBJ1-5	TRBV6-6	14	NA	TRBD1	TGTGCCAGCAGCACCGCCGGGACAGGCCAGCCCCAGCATTTT	CASSTAGTGQPQHF
TRBJ2-7	TRBV18	15	once	TRBD1	TGTGCCAGCTCGGATGGGACAGGGCTGACCTACGAGCAGTACTTC	CASSDGTGLTYEQYF
TRBJ2-2	TRBV11-2	17	NA	TRBD2	TGTGCCAGCAGCTTAGTACTGGCGGGAGGGTACACCGGGGAGCTGTTTTTT	CASSLVLAGGYTGELFF
TRBJ2-5	TRBV4-1	14	few	NA	TGCGCCAGCAGCCAAGAGGGGGGACCGAGGGCCCAGTACTTC	CASSQEGGPRAQYF
TRBJ1-2	TRBV18	13	NA	NA	TGTGCCAGCTCCCGGGGAGGGGATTTTGGCTACACCTTC	CASSRGGDFGYTF
TRBJ1-5	TRBV3-1/TRBV3-2	13	NA	NA	TGTGCCAGCAGCTTCCGGGGGAATCAGCCCCAGCATTTT	CASSFRGNQPQHF